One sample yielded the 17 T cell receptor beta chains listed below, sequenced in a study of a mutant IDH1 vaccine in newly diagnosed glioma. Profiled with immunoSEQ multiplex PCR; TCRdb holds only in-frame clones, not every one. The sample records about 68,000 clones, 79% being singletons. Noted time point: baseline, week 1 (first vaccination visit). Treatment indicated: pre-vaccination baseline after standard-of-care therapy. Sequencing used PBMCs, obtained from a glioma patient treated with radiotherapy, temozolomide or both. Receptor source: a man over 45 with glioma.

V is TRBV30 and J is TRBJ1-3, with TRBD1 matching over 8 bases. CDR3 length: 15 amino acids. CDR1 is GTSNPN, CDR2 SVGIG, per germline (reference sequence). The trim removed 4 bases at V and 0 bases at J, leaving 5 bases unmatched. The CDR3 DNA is TGTGCCTGGAATCAGGGGGCCTACTCTGGAAACACCATATATTTT. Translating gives CAWNQGAYSGNTIYF.

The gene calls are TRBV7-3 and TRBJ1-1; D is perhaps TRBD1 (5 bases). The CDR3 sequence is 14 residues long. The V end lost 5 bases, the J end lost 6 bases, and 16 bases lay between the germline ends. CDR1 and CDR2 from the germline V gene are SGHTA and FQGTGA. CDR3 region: CASSPDGRGAEAFF. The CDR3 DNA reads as TGTGCCAGCAGCCCAGACGGGAGAGGGGCTGAAGCTTTCTTT.

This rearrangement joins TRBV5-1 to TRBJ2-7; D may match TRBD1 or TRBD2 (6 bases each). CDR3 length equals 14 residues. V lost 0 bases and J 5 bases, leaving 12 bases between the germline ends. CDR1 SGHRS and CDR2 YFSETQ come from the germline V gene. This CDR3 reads CASSLGGARNEQYF. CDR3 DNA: TGCGCCAGCAGCTTGGGGGGGGCTAGGAACGAGCAGTACTTC. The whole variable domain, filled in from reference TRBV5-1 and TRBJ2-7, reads KAGVTQTPRYLIKTRGQQVTLSCSPISGHRSVSWYQQTPGQGLQFLFEYFSETQRNKGNFPGRFSGRQFSNSRSEMNVSTLELGDSALYLCASSLGGARNEQYFGPGTRLTVT.

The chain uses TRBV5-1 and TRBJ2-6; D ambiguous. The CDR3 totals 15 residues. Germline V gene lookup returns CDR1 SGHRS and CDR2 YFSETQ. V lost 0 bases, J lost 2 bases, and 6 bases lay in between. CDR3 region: CASSLEAAGANVLTF. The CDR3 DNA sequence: TGCGCCAGCAGCTTGGAGGCTGCTGGGGCCAACGTCCTGACTTTC.

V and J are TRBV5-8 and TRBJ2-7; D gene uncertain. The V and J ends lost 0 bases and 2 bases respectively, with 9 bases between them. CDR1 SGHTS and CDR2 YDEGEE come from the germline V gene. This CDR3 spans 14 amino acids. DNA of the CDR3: TGTGCCAGCAGCTTGGACACTCAACCCTACGAGCAGTACTTC. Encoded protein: CASSLDTQPYEQYF.

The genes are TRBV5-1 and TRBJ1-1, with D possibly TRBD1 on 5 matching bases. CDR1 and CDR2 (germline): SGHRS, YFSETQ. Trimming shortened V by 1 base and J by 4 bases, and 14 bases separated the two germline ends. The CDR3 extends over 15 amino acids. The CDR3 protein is CASSLLQGRGTEAFF. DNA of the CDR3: TGCGCCAGCAGCTTGCTCCAGGGAAGGGGCACTGAAGCTTTCTTT.

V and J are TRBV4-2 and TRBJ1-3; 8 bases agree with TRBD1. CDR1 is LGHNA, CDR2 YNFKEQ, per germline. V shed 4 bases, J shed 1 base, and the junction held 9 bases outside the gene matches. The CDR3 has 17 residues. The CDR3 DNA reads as TGTGCCAGCAGCCTAGAAGGGCAGGGGGCTTCTGGAAACACCATATATTTT. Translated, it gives CASSLEGQGASGNTIYF.

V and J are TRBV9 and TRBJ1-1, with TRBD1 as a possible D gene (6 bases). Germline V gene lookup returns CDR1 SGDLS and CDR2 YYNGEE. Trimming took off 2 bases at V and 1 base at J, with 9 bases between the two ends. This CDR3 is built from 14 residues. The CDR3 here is CASSVGQSNTEAFF. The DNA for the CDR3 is TGTGCCAGCAGCGTTGGACAGTCGAACACTGAAGCTTTCTTT. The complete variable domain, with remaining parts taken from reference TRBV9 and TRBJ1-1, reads DSGVTQTPKHLITATGQRVTLRCSPRSGDLSVYWYQQSLDQGLQFLIQYYNGEERAKGNILERFSAQQFPDLHSELNLSSLELGDSALYFCASSVGQSNTEAFFGQGTRLTVV.

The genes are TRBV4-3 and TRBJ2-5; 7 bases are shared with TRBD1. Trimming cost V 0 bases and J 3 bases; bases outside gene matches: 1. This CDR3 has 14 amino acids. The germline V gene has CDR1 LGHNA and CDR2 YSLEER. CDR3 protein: CASSQDGTEETQYF. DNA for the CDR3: TGCGCCAGCAGCCAAGACGGGACAGAAGAGACCCAGTACTTC.

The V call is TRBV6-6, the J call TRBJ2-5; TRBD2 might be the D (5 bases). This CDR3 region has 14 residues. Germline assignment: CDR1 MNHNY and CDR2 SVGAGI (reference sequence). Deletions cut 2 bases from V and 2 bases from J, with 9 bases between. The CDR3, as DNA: TGTGCCAGCAGTTACAATAGGGAGCAAGAGACCCAGTACTTC. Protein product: CASSYNREQETQYF.

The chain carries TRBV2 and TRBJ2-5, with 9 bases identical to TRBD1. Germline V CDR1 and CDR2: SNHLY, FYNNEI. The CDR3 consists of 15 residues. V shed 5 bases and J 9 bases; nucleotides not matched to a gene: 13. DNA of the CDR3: TGTGCCAGCAGTCGGGACAGGGCACGTGGTTGGGCCCAGTACTTC. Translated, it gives CASSRDRARGWAQYF.

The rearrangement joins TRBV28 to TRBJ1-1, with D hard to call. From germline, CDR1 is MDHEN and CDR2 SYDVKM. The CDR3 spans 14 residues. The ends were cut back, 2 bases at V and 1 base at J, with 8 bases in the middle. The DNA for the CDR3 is TGTGCCAGCAGTTTAAAGAGGCCGAACACTGAAGCTTTCTTT. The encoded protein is CASSLKRPNTEAFF. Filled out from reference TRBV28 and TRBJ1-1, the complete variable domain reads DVKVTQSSRYLVKRTGEKVFLECVQDMDHENMFWYRQDPGLGLRLIYFSYDVKMKEKGDIPEGYSVSREKKERFSLILESASTNQTSMYLCASSLKRPNTEAFFGQGTRLTVV.

CDR3 nucleotide sequence: TGTGCCAGCAGCTTCTCCCGGGGTCAGCCCCAGCATTTT. Its translation: CASSFSRGQPQHF. The rearrangement uses TRBV11-1 and TRBJ1-5; D uncertain. Germline CDR1 and CDR2: SGHAT and FQDESV (reference sequence). The CDR3 runs 13 residues. Trimming removed 3 bases at V and 6 bases at J, with 9 bases between. Full variable domain (missing parts from reference TRBV11-1 and TRBJ1-5): EAEVAQSPRYKITEKSQAVAFWCDPISGHATLYWYRQILGQGPELLVQFQDESVVDDSQLPKDRFSAERLKGVDSTLKIQPAELGDSAMYLCASSFSRGQPQHFGDGTRLSIL.

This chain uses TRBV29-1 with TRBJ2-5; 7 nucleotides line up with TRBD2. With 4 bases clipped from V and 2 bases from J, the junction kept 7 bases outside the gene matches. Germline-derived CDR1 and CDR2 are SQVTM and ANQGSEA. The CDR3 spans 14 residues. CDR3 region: CSVVAVGGQETQYF. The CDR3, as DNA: TGCAGCGTTGTGGCGGTGGGGGGGCAAGAGACCCAGTACTTC.

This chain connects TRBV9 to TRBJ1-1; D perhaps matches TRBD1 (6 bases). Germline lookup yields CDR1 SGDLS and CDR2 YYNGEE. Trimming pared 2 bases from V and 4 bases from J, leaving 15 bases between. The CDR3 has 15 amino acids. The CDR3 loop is CASSVATGSGTEAFF. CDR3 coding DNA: TGTGCCAGCAGCGTGGCTACAGGGTCAGGCACTGAAGCTTTCTTT.

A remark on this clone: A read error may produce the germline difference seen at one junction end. CDR3 coding DNA: TGTGCCAGCAGCGCTCCTTTGGACAGGGGTAAGGACTTC. Protein sequence: CASSAPLDRGKDF. V gene TRBV5-6 combines with J gene TRBJ2-4; 9 bases are a match to TRBD1. In germline, CDR1 is SGHDT, CDR2 YYEEEE. The CDR3 spans 13 residues.

CDR3 nucleotides: TGTGCCAGCTCACCAGGCGGGGTGTCCCGTATGAACACTGAAGCTTTCTTT. Protein: CASSPGGVSRMNTEAFF. V usage is TRBV18 and J usage is TRBJ1-1; D not resolved. V was trimmed by 2 bases and J by 0 bases, leaving 16 bases between them. There are 17 residues in the CDR3. Germline assignment: CDR1 KGHSH and CDR2 LQKENI.